These T cell receptor beta chains were read from a single sample in a study of radiotherapy plus CTLA-4 blockade in lung cancer. Method: immunoSEQ multiplex PCR; TCRdb's copy keeps in-frame clones and lacks some. The data contain around 80,000 clones, around 74% of them singletons. Sequencing was performed on peripheral blood, taken from a patient treated with radiotherapy plus ipilimumab. The receptors shown here come from a human donor with non-small cell lung cancer whose response to radiotherapy plus ipilimumab could not be evaluated. Both conserved end residues are part of each CDR3. A D gene is named only where the DNA matches it firmly. Size values are once, few and many counts, or a class for expanded clones, and some rows have none.

V	J	D	size	DNA	CDR3
TRBV30	TRBJ2-5	TRBD1	NA	TGTGCCTGGAGTGAGACAGGGGTTCAAGAGACCCAGTACTTC	CAWSETGVQETQYF
TRBV11-3	TRBJ2-7	NA	NA	TGTGCCAGCAGCTTAGAGCGCCAGGCCCTAAGGCAGTACTTC	CASSLERQALRQYF
TRBV4-2	TRBJ1-4	NA	few	TGTGCCAGCAGCCAAGAGGGCACAGGCAGAAGAGAAAAACTGTTTTTT	CASSQEGTGRREKLFF
TRBV19	TRBJ2-4	NA	NA	TGTGCCAGTAGCCGCGGGGAGGCCAAAAACATTCAGTACTTC	CASSRGEAKNIQYF
TRBV30	TRBJ2-7	TRBD2	NA	TGTGCCTGGAGTGTTGGCGGGAGTATCGACGAGCAGTACTTC	CAWSVGGSIDEQYF
TRBV9	TRBJ1-2	NA	NA	TGTGCCAGCAGCGATCCGGGGGGCGGTCGTGGCTACACCTTC	CASSDPGGGRGYTF
TRBV18	TRBJ2-3	TRBD2	NA	TGTGCCAGCTCACCCTTTACTAGCGGAGGGGGCACAGATACGCAGTATTTT	CASSPFTSGGGTDTQYF
TRBV2	TRBJ1-1	TRBD1	NA	TGTGCCAGCACGGGACAGGGGGCGCAGACTGAAGCTTTCTTT	CASTGQGAQTEAFF
TRBV7-2	TRBJ2-5	TRBD2	NA	TGTGCCAGCAGCCCCTGGGGTAAACTAGCGGGGACCAAAGAGACCCAGTACTTC	CASSPWGKLAGTKETQYF
TRBV28	TRBJ2-7	TRBD1	NA	TGTGCCAGCAGGGGACAGCTATACGAGCAGTACTTC	CASRGQLYEQYF
TRBV5-8	TRBJ2-5	NA	NA	TGTGCCAGCAGCTCACGACTCGTAATATACCAAGAGACCCAGTACTTC	CASSSRLVIYQETQYF
TRBV29-1	TRBJ2-6	TRBD1	NA	TGCAGCGTACAGGGGAGAACTGGGGCCAACGTCCTGACTTTC	CSVQGRTGANVLTF
TRBV6-6	TRBJ2-3	NA	once	TGTGCCAGCACCGAGGGCGGTTACACAGATACGCAGTATTTT	CASTEGGYTDTQYF
TRBV9	TRBJ2-3	NA	few	TGTGCCAGCAGCGTAGGAACTGGGGCCACAGATACGCAGTATTTT	CASSVGTGATDTQYF
TRBV5-1	TRBJ2-1	TRBD2	NA	TGCGCCAGCAGCTCGACTAGCGGGAATTCGGATGAGCAGTTCTTC	CASSSTSGNSDEQFF
TRBV12-5	TRBJ2-1	TRBD2	NA	TGTGCTAGTGGTTTGGCGGGACTAGCGGGAGGTGGGGATGAGCAGTTCTTC	CASGLAGLAGGGDEQFF
TRBV6-6	TRBJ1-1	TRBD1	few	TGTGCCAGCAGCCCCTCCGGGACAGGGGACACTGAAGCTTTCTTT	CASSPSGTGDTEAFF
TRBV10-3	TRBJ2-3	NA	NA	TGTGCCTCACATCCCCGGGGAGGCACAGATACGCAGTATTTT	CASHPRGGTDTQYF
TRBV27	TRBJ1-5	NA	NA	TGTGCCAGCAGTTCAGGACAGACAAACAATCAGCCCCAGCATTTT	CASSSGQTNNQPQHF
TRBV6-6	TRBJ1-1	TRBD1	NA	TGTGCCAGCAGTCTCGATGGGACAGGGTATGAAGCTTTCTTT	CASSLDGTGYEAFF
TRBV19	TRBJ2-7	TRBD2	NA	TGTGCCAGTAGTCTGGGGACTAGCGGGAGATACGAGCAGTACTTC	CASSLGTSGRYEQYF
TRBV7-9	TRBJ1-1	NA	NA	TGTGCCAGCAGCTTAACTGAGGGTTACACTGAAGCTTTCTTT	CASSLTEGYTEAFF
TRBV7-2	TRBJ1-2	NA	NA	TGTGCCAGCAGCTTAACCAGGGACAATGGCTACACCTTC	CASSLTRDNGYTF
TRBV21-1	TRBJ2-1	NA	once	TGTGCCAGCAGCAAAGCTCGGGACAGGGGGAATGAGCAGTTCTTC	CASSKARDRGNEQFF
TRBV4-1	TRBJ1-1	NA	NA	TGCGCCAGCAGCCTGGGGGGGTATTCCACTGAAGCTTTCTTT	CASSLGGYSTEAFF
TRBV30	TRBJ1-2	TRBD1	NA	TGTGCCTGGGGTGTAGGGGGCGGGTACTATGGCTACACCTTC	CAWGVGGGYYGYTF
TRBV27	TRBJ2-7	TRBD2	NA	TGTGCCAGCAGTTTACTAGCGGGAGTTCCGTACTTC	CASSLLAGVPYF
TRBV5-1	TRBJ2-7	TRBD1	NA	TGCGCCAGCAGCATCGACAGGGGACAGTCCTACGAGCAGTACTTC	CASSIDRGQSYEQYF
TRBV6-6	TRBJ2-7	NA	few	TGTGCCAGCAGTTACATGTACAGGGTGTCCTACGAGCAGTACTTC	CASSYMYRVSYEQYF
TRBV5-1	TRBJ2-1	NA	NA	TGCGCCAGCAGCTTGGGGGGCGCGTCCTACAATGAGCAGTTCTTC	CASSLGGASYNEQFF
TRBV6-5	TRBJ2-3	TRBD2	NA	TGTGCCAGCAGTTACTCGGCGGGGGGGGGAGATACGCAGTATTTT	CASSYSAGGGDTQYF
TRBV7-2	TRBJ2-7	NA	once	TGTGCCAGCAGCCCGACCAGGGAGGTCTACGAAGGGCAGTACTTC	CASSPTREVYEGQYF
TRBV4-3	TRBJ2-7	NA	NA	TGCGCCAGCAGCCAACAACACTACTACGAGCAGTACTTC	CASSQQHYYEQYF
TRBV7-2	TRBJ2-2	NA	NA	TGTGCCAGCAGCCCCTACCTAGCGAACCCTACGAACACCGGGGAGCTGTTTTTT	CASSPYLANPTNTGELFF